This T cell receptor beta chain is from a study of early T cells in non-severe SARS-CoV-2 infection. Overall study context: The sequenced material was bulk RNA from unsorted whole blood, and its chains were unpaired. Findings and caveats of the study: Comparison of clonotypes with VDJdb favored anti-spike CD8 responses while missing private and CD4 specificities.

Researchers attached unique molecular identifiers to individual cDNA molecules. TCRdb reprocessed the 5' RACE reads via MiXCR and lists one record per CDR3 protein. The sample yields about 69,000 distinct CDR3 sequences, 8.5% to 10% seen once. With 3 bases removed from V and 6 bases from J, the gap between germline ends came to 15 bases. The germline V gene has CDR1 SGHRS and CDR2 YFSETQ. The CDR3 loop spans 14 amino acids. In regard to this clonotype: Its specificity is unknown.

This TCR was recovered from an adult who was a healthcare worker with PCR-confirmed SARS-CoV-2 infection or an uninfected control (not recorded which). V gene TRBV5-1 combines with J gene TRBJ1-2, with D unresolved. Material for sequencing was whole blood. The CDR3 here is CASSWTDIGNGYTF. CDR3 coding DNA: TGCGCCAGCAGCTGGACCGATATAGGGAATGGCTACACCTTC. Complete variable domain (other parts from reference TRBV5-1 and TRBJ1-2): KAGVTQTPRYLIKTRGQQVTLSCSPISGHRSVSWYQQTPGQGLQFLFEYFSETQRNKGNFPGRFSGRQFSNSRSEMNVSTLELGDSALYLCASSWTDIGNGYTFGSGTRLTVV.